A selection of T cell receptor beta chains follows, all from one sample in a study of radiotherapy plus CTLA-4 blockade in lung cancer. Data came from immunoSEQ multiplex PCR; TCRdb stores just in-frame clones and leaves some out. The profile covers 75,000 to 100,000 clones, with almost 90% appearing a single time and 4.5% to 6% taken by the ten largest. Material: peripheral blood, obtained from a patient treated with radiotherapy plus ipilimumab. These receptors all come from a human donor with non-small cell lung cancer that progressed on radiotherapy plus ipilimumab. CDR3s include the opening cysteine and the closing phenylalanine or tryptophan. The D gene is left open where the match is weak.

d_gene	v_gene	j_gene	CDR3aa
TRBD2	TRBV6-5	TRBJ2-7	CASSYSIAGMNEQYF
NA	TRBV7-2	TRBJ1-3	CASSLLGASGNTIYF
TRBD2	TRBV7-2	TRBJ2-7	CASSLRAGAVSFEQYF
TRBD2	TRBV6-4	TRBJ2-1	CASSESSTSGSYNEQFF
NA	TRBV5-4	TRBJ1-4	CASSRGATNEKLFF
NA	TRBV6-1	TRBJ1-2	CASTPPPPRNYGYTF
NA	TRBV6-6	TRBJ1-1	CASSYENTEAFF
NA	TRBV16	TRBJ1-5	CASSQDSSNQPQHF
TRBD2	TRBV2	TRBJ2-1	CASRGLAGSLGNEQFF
TRBD2	TRBV18	TRBJ2-7	CASSVAGGNYEQYF
NA	TRBV19	TRBJ1-5	CASSIDLGLGAYQPQHF
NA	TRBV10-1	TRBJ2-3	CASSESFAGADTQYF
NA	TRBV5-1	TRBJ1-1	CASSFDSQVDTEAFF
TRBD2	TRBV10-3	TRBJ2-3	CAIRGLAGGYTDTQYF
NA	TRBV6-5	TRBJ1-1	CASSVDIGVNTEAFF
NA	TRBV6-5	TRBJ1-4	CASRSNRDGEKLFF
NA	TRBV5-1	TRBJ1-5	CASSWGDSNQPQHF
TRBD2	TRBV18	TRBJ2-5	CASSPLGRGGETQYF
NA	TRBV5-6	TRBJ2-7	CASSFRNSYEQYF
TRBD1	TRBV7-8	TRBJ1-5	CASSTETGWGNQPQHF
NA	TRBV10-3	TRBJ1-1	CAIRSTGSEAFF
NA	TRBV7-8	TRBJ2-3	CASRSERGTDTQYF
NA	TRBV5-4	TRBJ2-2	CASSFREATGGELFF
NA	TRBV25-1	TRBJ2-3	CASSLVGHTDMQYF
NA	TRBV18	TRBJ2-1	CASSPLQYNEQFF
NA	TRBV9	TRBJ2-1	CASSVAEQFF
NA	TRBV29-1	TRBJ1-3	CSAAGTTGNTIYF
TRBD2	TRBV7-9	TRBJ2-1	CASSQTSFNEQFF
NA	TRBV9	TRBJ2-1	CASTRDMTNEQFF
NA	TRBV27	TRBJ1-2	CASSFRKGLAYGYTF
NA	TRBV9	TRBJ2-7	CASSVAGLAHYEQYF
NA	TRBV27	TRBJ2-2	CASSLFSGVTGELFF
TRBD2	TRBV15	TRBJ2-1	CATSKTSGRGNEQFF